This T cell receptor beta chain was retrieved from a study of OX40 agonist ivuxolimab in advanced cancers. Study background: While on treatment, patients had intravenous ivuxolimab at 0.01 to 10 mg/kg every 2 weeks. Males comprised 70% to 85% of the group, whose mean age was approximately 61 years (range about 20 to 85). The study's findings and limits: Partial responders treated at 0.1-3.0 mg/kg exhibited clonal expansion among the lowest measured.

The repertoire was sequenced with immunoSEQ multiplex PCR; TCRdb's copy has only in-frame clones and lacks some. The table has roughly 75,000 clones, approximately 88% seen once. This clone was seen more than once but under ten times. Its antigen is undetermined. The V end was cut by 4 bases, the J end by 3 bases, with 12 bases between. The germline gives CDR1 SNHLY, CDR2 FYNNEI. The CDR3 is made up of 14 amino acids. The sample was CD4+ or CD8+ T cells sorted from blood, taken in a trial of the OX40 agonist ivuxolimab. The chain joins TRBV2 to TRBJ1-2; D not certain. This TCR was recovered from an adult with an advanced solid tumor such as melanoma, head and neck, liver or kidney cancer. The chain's CDR3 is CASSVGNWDYGYTF. The CDR3 bases are TGTGCCAGCAGTGTGGGGAATTGGGACTATGGCTACACCTTC.